These 5 T cell receptor beta chains were all obtained from the same sample, sequenced in a study of CXCR3-negative and CXCR3-positive naive CD8 T cells. UMI-tagged TRB cDNA libraries were built via 5' RACE. TCRdb reanalyzed the 5' RACE reads, giving one entry per CDR3 protein sequence and no DNA. Its listing shows roughly 45,000 distinct CDR3 sequences. Sample: naive CXCR3- CD8+ T cells from blood. Subset of the sample: CD45RO-CCR7+CD27+CD95- naive CD8+ T cells lacking CXCR3 (TNR3-). The source is a human donor in good health. Some clones in this sample may be carry-over from other donors' samples.

The chain links TRBV6-5 to TRBJ2-1; TCRdb's D call of TRBD1 is untestable without DNA. The germline CDR1 and CDR2 sequences are MNHEY and SVGAGI. The CDR3 has 16 residues. The CDR3 reads CASRPGRSGTGNEQFF.

The V call is TRBV15, the J call TRBJ2-7; as DNA is missing, the TRBD1 call by TCRdb cannot be tested. Germline V lookup: CDR1 LNHNV, CDR2 YYDKDF (reference sequence). The CDR3 is 14 amino acids. CDR3 loop: CATSRDRVIHEQYF.

The J gene is TRBJ1-1, the V gene TRBV3-1. Germline loops: CDR1 LGHDT, CDR2 YNNKEL (reference sequence). The CDR3 is 14 amino acids. The CDR3 sequence: CASSQGGGAPEAFF. The full variable domain, rest sourced from reference TRBV3-1 and TRBJ1-1, is DTAVSQTPKYLVTQMGNDKSIKCEQNLGHDTMYWYKQDSKKFLKIMFSYNNKELIINETVPNRFSPKSPDKAHLNLHINSLELGDSAVYFCASSQGGGAPEAFFGQGTRLTVV.

The gene calls are TRBV7-3 and TRBJ2-3; TCRdb reports TRBD1, a call that lacks DNA to check it against. The CDR3 length is 13 residues. The germline V gene has CDR1 SGHTA and CDR2 FQGTGA. The CDR3: CASSELDRDTQYF.

This chain connects TRBV6-1 to TRBJ2-1; TCRdb designates TRBD1, a call that cannot be tested without DNA. The CDR3 is 14 residues long. CDR1 and CDR2 from the germline V gene are MNHNS and SASEGT. The CDR3 loop reads CASSAGQGPDEQFF.